The T cell receptor (beta chain) described here comes from a study of Ad26.COV2.S vaccination and SARS-CoV-2 variants. In the study overall: The study gave Ad26.COV2.S intramuscularly, once or twice 56 days apart.

Treatment given: around 19 received Ad26.COV2.S at low or high dose, single or two shots; 5 received placebo; per-sample allocation not given. Day 63 after the first injection of vaccine or placebo was the sampling time. Profiled with immunoSEQ multiplex PCR; TCRdb holds only in-frame clones, not every one. The table includes some 450,000 clones, 90% detected once. The sequencing used peripheral blood, collected in a trial of Ad26.COV2.S vaccine versus placebo. This clonotype was obtained from a person between 18 and 65 years old who received the Ad26.COV2.S COVID-19 vaccine or a placebo.

CDR3 amino acids: CASSQDPTGTEQYF. In nucleotides, the CDR3 is TGTGCCAGCAGCCAAGATCCTACAGGGACCGAGCAGTACTTC. This sequence joins TRBV3-1 (or the pseudogene TRBV3-2) and TRBJ2-7; possible D gene TRBD1, 6 bases. CDR3 length equals 14 residues. The ends were cut back, 0 bases at V and 6 bases at J, with 12 bases in the middle. Germline V gives CDR1 LGHDT, CDR2 YNNKEL (reference sequence).